This is a list of T cell receptor beta chains from one sample in a study of CD8 T cells in Susac syndrome. TCRdb called the immunoSEQ multiplex PCR reads again in MiXCR, with one record for every CDR3 protein. Of some 95,000 distinct CDR3 sequences listed, approximately 95% are singletons. The sample comprised CD8+ T cells from PBMCs. Every receptor here comes from a human donor in good health. CDR3s include the opening cysteine and the closing phenylalanine or tryptophan. A D gene is named only where the DNA matches it firmly. Where a row states a size, it is once, few, many or the class of an expanded clone; other rows omit it.

>once|TRBV14|15|.|TRBJ2-6
CASSQAVSGANVLTF
TGTGCCAGCAGCCAGGCAGTCTCTGGGGCCAACGTCCTGACTTTC
>.|TRBV10-3|16|.|TRBJ2-3
CAISESTGPNGDTQYF
TGTGCCATCAGTGAGTCGACGGGGCCCAACGGGGATACGCAGTATTTT
>.|TRBV7-2|14|.|TRBJ2-1
CASSLADSINEQFF
TGTGCCAGCAGCTTAGCGGACTCAATCAATGAGCAGTTCTTC
>.|TRBV11-2|15|.|TRBJ1-2
CASRDPKAGAAGYTF
TGTGCCAGCAGGGACCCGAAGGCCGGGGCAGCTGGCTACACCTTC
>.|TRBV5-6|16|TRBD1|TRBJ2-1
CASSDTGTGAHNEQFF
TGTGCCAGCAGCGACACCGGGACAGGGGCGCACAATGAGCAGTTCTTC
>few|TRBV6-2/TRBV6-3|14|.|TRBJ2-7
CASSYTTVQLEQYF
TGTGCCAGCAGTTATACCACCGTTCAACTCGAGCAGTACTTC
>.|TRBV5-1|16|.|TRBJ2-5
CASSLGNDSPGETQYF
TGCGCCAGCAGCTTGGGAAATGACTCCCCGGGGGAGACCCAGTACTTC
>.|TRBV5-6|13|TRBD1|TRBJ2-5
CASSQGQGETQYF
TGTGCCAGCAGTCAAGGACAGGGAGAGACCCAGTACTTC
>once|TRBV24-1|13|.|TRBJ2-2
CATSDLLTGELFF
TGTGCCACCAGTGATTTGCTGACCGGGGAGCTGTTTTTT
>.|TRBV9|17|TRBD2|TRBJ2-3
CASSAPLAGASTDTQYF
TGTGCCAGCAGCGCACCTCTAGCGGGGGCTAGCACAGATACGCAGTATTTT
>.|TRBV23-1|19|TRBD1|TRBJ2-3
CASSQSPLKGQGSTDTQYF
TGCGCCAGCAGTCAATCGCCACTGAAGGGACAGGGAAGCACAGATACGCAGTATTTT
>few|TRBV5-6|14|TRBD2|TRBJ2-7
CASSSGTSGYEQYF
TGTGCCAGCAGCTCCGGGACTAGCGGCTACGAGCAGTACTTC
>.|TRBV25-1|16|.|TRBJ2-3
CASSASPGNAADTQYF
TGTGCCAGCAGTGCCTCACCGGGGAACGCTGCAGATACGCAGTATTTT
>.|TRBV14|14|.|TRBJ1-2
CASSPQGISYGYTF
TGTGCCAGCAGCCCCCAGGGTATAAGCTATGGCTACACCTTC
>.|TRBV7-9|15|TRBD1|TRBJ2-3
CASSPDRGEPGTQYF
TGTGCCAGCAGCCCGGACAGGGGGGAACCAGGGACGCAGTATTTT
>.|TRBV25-1|13|.|TRBJ2-7
CASSALEGYEQYF
TGTGCCAGCAGTGCCTTGGAGGGCTACGAGCAGTACTTC
>.|TRBV27|15|TRBD1|TRBJ1-6
CASSLTGGINSPLHF
TGTGCCAGCAGTTTGACAGGGGGTATTAATTCACCCCTCCACTTT
>.|TRBV5-1|15|TRBD1|TRBJ2-1
CASSLAGTAYNEQFF
TGCGCCAGCAGCTTGGCCGGGACAGCCTACAATGAGCAGTTCTTC
>.|TRBV5-1|12|.|TRBJ1-2
CASSDRHYGYTF
TGCGCCAGCAGCGACAGGCACTATGGCTACACCTTC
>.|TRBV20-1|15|.|TRBJ2-1
CSASSGQHSYNEQFF
TGCAGTGCTAGCAGCGGGCAACACTCCTACAATGAGCAGTTCTTC
>.|TRBV11-2|15|.|TRBJ1-1
CASSLDRGARTEAFF
TGTGCCAGCAGCTTAGATCGCGGGGCGCGCACTGAAGCTTTCTTT
>.|TRBV11-2|15|.|TRBJ2-2
CASSLTSRAPGELFF
TGTGCCAGCAGCTTAACCAGCAGGGCCCCCGGGGAGCTGTTTTTT
>.|TRBV5-4|13|TRBD1|TRBJ2-3
CASSSGQGDTQYF
TGTGCCAGCAGCTCGGGACAGGGAGATACGCAGTATTTT
>.|TRBV18|14|TRBD1|TRBJ2-7
CASSSTGTPYEQYF
TGTGCCAGCTCATCGACAGGGACCCCCTACGAGCAGTACTTC
>once|TRBV19|16|TRBD1|TRBJ1-5
CASSPPDRVSNQPQHF
TGTGCCAGTAGTCCACCCGACAGGGTTAGCAATCAGCCCCAGCATTTT
>.|TRBV11-2|15|TRBD2|TRBJ2-3
CASSLSGGAVDTQYF
TGTGCCAGCAGCCTCAGCGGGGGGGCCGTAGATACGCAGTATTTT
>.|TRBV5-4|16|TRBD2|TRBJ2-4
CASSSDGLALSRIQYF
TGTGCCAGCAGCTCCGATGGACTAGCGCTGAGCCGCATTCAGTACTTC
>.|TRBV27|12|.|TRBJ2-7
CASRDIDYEQYF
TGTGCCAGCCGGGACATAGACTACGAGCAGTACTTC
>.|TRBV12-3/TRBV12-4|15|.|TRBJ1-2
CASTANPGSNYGYTF
TGTGCCAGCACCGCAAACCCGGGATCCAACTATGGCTACACCTTC
>once|TRBV7-9|16|TRBD1|TRBJ2-7
CASSSTRQGLSYEQYF
TGTGCCAGCAGCTCCACACGACAGGGTTTATCCTACGAGCAGTACTTC
>.|TRBV6-2/TRBV6-3|15|TRBD1|TRBJ1-3
CASSSGGRSGNTIYF
TGTGCCAGCAGTTCAGGGGGCCGTTCTGGAAACACCATATATTTT
>.|TRBV10-3|15|.|TRBJ1-1
CAISESLGANTEAFF
TGTGCCATCAGTGAGTCGCTAGGGGCGAACACTGAAGCTTTCTTT
>.|TRBV9|15|.|TRBJ2-4
CASSVESGAGNIQYF
TGTGCCAGCAGCGTAGAATCAGGGGCGGGAAACATTCAGTACTTC
>.|TRBV30|14|.|TRBJ2-6
CAWSVQGGANVLTF
TGTGCCTGGAGTGTACAAGGTGGGGCCAACGTCCTGACTTTC
>.|TRBV10-3|15|.|TRBJ2-2
CAISESPGWTGELFF
TGTGCCATCAGTGAGTCCCCAGGGTGGACCGGGGAGCTGTTTTTT
>once|TRBV4-1|17|TRBD1|TRBJ2-1
CASSQPRDRVAVGEQFF
TGCGCCAGCAGCCAGCCCAGGGACAGGGTCGCGGTAGGTGAGCAGTTCTTC
>.|TRBV5-6|16|.|TRBJ2-1
CASSLTEPTQYNEQFF
TGTGCCAGCAGCTTGACAGAGCCCACGCAGTACAATGAGCAGTTCTTC
>.|TRBV29-1|14|.|TRBJ2-1
CSTAVGSHYNEQFF
TGCAGCACTGCGGTGGGGAGCCATTACAATGAGCAGTTCTTC
>once|TRBV2|15|.|TRBJ1-2
CASSESLRALGGYTF
TGTGCCAGCAGTGAAAGTTTAAGGGCCTTGGGAGGCTACACCTTC
>.|TRBV27|14|TRBD1|TRBJ2-7
CASNAGTGYYEQYF
TGTGCCAGCAACGCCGGGACAGGGTACTACGAGCAGTACTTC
>.|TRBV29-1|13|.|TRBJ2-1
CSVEVSTYNEQFF
TGCAGCGTTGAAGTGTCCACCTACAATGAGCAGTTCTTC
>few|TRBV6-5|11|.|TRBJ2-2
CASSRTGELFF
TGTGCCAGCAGTCGCACCGGGGAGCTGTTTTTT
>few|TRBV29-1|9|.|TRBJ1-1
CSVDKEAFF
TGCAGCGTTGATAAAGAAGCTTTCTTT
>.|TRBV13|16|TRBD2|TRBJ2-1
CASSPSSGGPRNEQFF
TGTGCCAGCAGCCCCTCTAGCGGGGGCCCAAGGAATGAGCAGTTCTTC
>.|TRBV27|14|.|TRBJ1-5
CASSYGVTNQPQHF
TGTGCCAGCAGTTATGGGGTTACCAATCAGCCCCAGCATTTT